The 2 T cell receptor beta chains presented below share a single source sample, sequenced in a study of blood T cell repertoires in COVID-19. The table came from immunoSEQ multiplex PCR; TCRdb's copy has only in-frame clones and leaves some out. This sample yields roughly 79,000 clones, of which roughly 80% are seen a single time; over 4.5% belongs to the top ten. Sequenced material: peripheral blood. These receptor sequences come from a man aged 60 to 75 with active or convalescent COVID-19.

The chain recombines TRBV4-2 with TRBJ2-2, with D uncertain. V was trimmed by 4 bases and J by 7 bases, leaving 10 bases between them. This CDR3 has 13 residues. Germline V gives CDR1 LGHNA, CDR2 YNFKEQ. The CDR3 loop is CASSPLVSGELFF. Written as DNA, the CDR3 is TGTGCCAGCAGCCCCCTGGTTAGCGGGGAGCTGTTTTTT.

CDR3 protein: CASSIFPGGDFHTF. Here the CDR3 DNA reads TGTGCCAGTAGTATATTCCCAGGGGGCGATTTCCACACCTTC. The genes are TRBV19 and TRBJ1-2; 8 bases agree with TRBD1. V dropped 2 bases and J dropped 12; count of bases not matched to a gene: 11. The CDR3 consists of 14 residues. Germline V gene data show CDR1 as LNHDA and CDR2 as SQIVND (reference sequence). Full variable domain (rest looked up from reference TRBV19 and TRBJ1-2): DGGITQSPKYLFRKEGQNVTLSCEQNLNHDAMYWYRQDPGQGLRLIYYSQIVNDFQKGDIAEGYSVSREKKESFPLTVTSAQKNPTAFYLCASSIFPGGDFHTFGSGTRLTVV.